Following are 14 T cell receptor beta chains from one sample sequenced in a study of Ad26.COV2.S vaccination and SARS-CoV-2 variants. Produced via immunoSEQ multiplex PCR; TCRdb's table is partial and in-frame only. Here the sample spans tens of thousands of clones, less than 85% being singletons. Specimen: peripheral blood, collected after recovery from COVID-19. These receptors were collected from a human donor who had recovered from COVID-19.

The V gene is TRBV4-1, the J gene TRBJ2-7; D perhaps matches TRBD1 (6 bases). CDR3 size: 15 residues. CDR1 is MGHRA and CDR2 is YSYEKL in the germline V gene. Trimming pared 0 bases from V and 3 bases from J, leaving 12 bases between. The CDR3 region has the DNA TGCGCCAGCAGCCAAGAAGGAGGACAGAACTACGAGCAGTACTTC. Amino acids: CASSQEGGQNYEQYF.

This chain connects TRBV28 to TRBJ1-1; D is unresolved. Trimming pared 2 bases from V and 2 bases from J, leaving 6 bases between. In germline, CDR1 is MDHEN, CDR2 SYDVKM. The CDR3 sequence is 13 residues long. In DNA form, the CDR3 reads TGTGCCAGCAGTTTAGCGGGAAACACTGAAGCTTTCTTT. Translation gives CASSLAGNTEAFF.

The CDR3 bases are TGTGCCAGCAGCCGGGACAGGGGGCCGCGTGGGACTGAAGCTTTCTTT. This translates into CASSRDRGPRGTEAFF. The chain joins TRBV2 to TRBJ1-1; 12 positions agree with TRBD1. Unmatched junction bases numbered 10, after V lost 6 bases and J lost 5 bases. CDR1 and CDR2 (germline): SNHLY, FYNNEI. The CDR3 covers 16 residues. The full variable domain, with the rest looked up from reference TRBV2 and TRBJ1-1, is EPEVTQTPSHQVTQMGQEVILRCVPISNHLYFYWYRQILGQKVEFLVSFYNNEISEKSEIFDDQFSVERPDGSNFTLKIRSTKLEDSAMYFCASSRDRGPRGTEAFFGQGTRLTVV.

The chain has TRBV28 and TRBJ2-1, with TRBD2 matching 11 bases. With 6 bases clipped from V and 10 bases from J, the junction kept 8 bases outside the gene matches. This CDR3 is built from 14 residues. Germline V gene lookup returns CDR1 MDHEN and CDR2 SYDVKM. CDR3 in DNA: TGTGCCAGCAGCGTCACTAGCGGGAGATGGGAGCAGTTCTTC. Amino acid sequence: CASSVTSGRWEQFF.

This clone came up once. The V call is TRBV5-1, the J call TRBJ1-2; TRBD1 aligns across 7 bases. This CDR3 has 14 residues. Germline lookup yields CDR1 SGHRS and CDR2 YFSETQ. V lost 3 bases, J lost 7 bases, and 9 bases stayed unmatched. CDR3 coding DNA: TGCGCCAGCAGCTCCGGGACAGTAGCCCCTGGCTACACCTTC. It translates to CASSSGTVAPGYTF.

The J gene is TRBJ2-6, the V gene TRBV2; D is possibly TRBD1 or TRBD2 (5 bases each). V shed 7 bases and J shed 0 bases, with 16 bases lying between them. Germline CDR1 and CDR2: SNHLY and FYNNEI. This CDR3 spans 17 amino acids. In nucleotides, the CDR3 is TGTGCCAGCACTCTTCGGGGCCTCCCCTCTGGGGCCAACGTCCTGACTTTC. It codes for CASTLRGLPSGANVLTF.

V usage is TRBV10-1 and J usage is TRBJ2-1; TRBD2 is a possible D gene (6 bases). CDR3 length: 16 residues. CDR1 and CDR2 from the germline V gene are WNHNN and SYGVQD (reference sequence). Trimming removed 3 bases at V and 0 bases at J, with 12 bases between. Written as DNA, the CDR3 is TGCGCCAGCAGTGATGCCACCGGGAGCTCCTACAATGAGCAGTTCTTC. Encoded protein: CASSDATGSSYNEQFF.

This chain links TRBV10-3 with TRBJ2-1, with D perhaps TRBD2 (6 bases). The ends were cut back, 4 bases at V and 7 bases at J, with 11 bases in the middle. Germline V gene sequence: CDR1 ENHRY, CDR2 SYGVKD. The CDR3 is 13 residues long. CDR3 residues: CAISVPTRNEQFF. For the CDR3, the DNA is TGTGCCATCAGTGTCCCGACTAGGAATGAGCAGTTCTTC.

Only one count was recorded for this clone. The chain is built from TRBV7-3 and TRBJ2-1; TRBD2 is a possible D gene (6 bases). V shed 4 bases and J shed 2 bases, with 9 bases lying between them. Germline assignment: CDR1 SGHTA and CDR2 FQGTGA. This CDR3 contains 14 residues. For the CDR3, the DNA is TGTGCCAGCAGCTCGGGACTTGCCTACAATGAGCAGTTCTTC. This codes for CASSSGLAYNEQFF.

The chain has TRBV12-3 or TRBV12-4 and TRBJ2-3; D unresolved. This CDR3 is 13 amino acids long. V lost 6 bases and J lost 4, with 11 bases in between. The CDR3: CASSLMTPDTQYF. CDR3 nucleotides: TGTGCCAGCAGCTTAATGACTCCAGATACGCAGTATTTT.

The chain employs TRBV2 and TRBJ2-2; D remains ambiguous. There are 13 residues in the CDR3. Trimming took off 1 base at V and 7 bases at J, with 7 bases between the two ends. Germline values: CDR1 SNHLY, CDR2 FYNNEI. The CDR3 region has the DNA TGTGCCAGCAGTGAAGTTGGGGTCGGGGAGCTGTTTTTT. It is translated as CASSEVGVGELFF. The full variable domain, rest sourced from reference TRBV2 and TRBJ2-2, is EPEVTQTPSHQVTQMGQEVILRCVPISNHLYFYWYRQILGQKVEFLVSFYNNEISEKSEIFDDQFSVERPDGSNFTLKIRSTKLEDSAMYFCASSEVGVGELFFGEGSRLTVL.

The chain joins TRBV19 to TRBJ1-5; 7 nucleotides align to TRBD1. The CDR3 contains 14 residues. Germline CDR1 is LNHDA and CDR2 is SQIVND (reference sequence). Trimming cost V 3 bases and J 3 bases; bases outside gene matches: 2. The CDR3 loop reads CASSMTGYNQPQHF. Written as DNA, the CDR3 is TGTGCCAGTAGTATGACAGGGTACAATCAGCCCCAGCATTTT.

This rearrangement joins TRBV20-1 to TRBJ2-1, with 9 bases fitting TRBD2. The CDR3 is 12 residues long. CDR1 and CDR2 from the germline V gene are DFQATT and SNEGSKA (reference sequence). V shed 3 bases, J shed 9 bases, and the junction held 3 bases outside the gene matches. The CDR3 region is CSASLAGIEQFF. CDR3 nucleotide sequence: TGCAGTGCTAGTCTAGCGGGAATTGAGCAGTTCTTC.

The chain is built from TRBV19 and TRBJ1-3; D is uncertain. Trimming shortened V by 6 bases and J by 0 bases, and 15 bases separated the two germline ends. The germline V gene has CDR1 LNHDA and CDR2 SQIVND (reference sequence). CDR3 length equals 16 residues. CDR3 in amino acids: CASSRTGSNSGNTIYF. The CDR3 DNA is TGTGCCAGTAGCAGGACCGGGTCCAACTCTGGAAACACCATATATTTT.